This passage covers 16 T cell receptor beta chains from one sample sequenced in a study of technical replicates of blood from several donors listed by TCRdb under 2017. The library was produced with the immunoSEQ multiplex PCR assay. TCRdb took over this immuneACCESS table, retaining in-frame rearrangements with V and J assigned. Such tables are incomplete; in checked studies, under half of the missing clones stem from an unresolved V gene, and the remainder is unexplained. A total of approximately 78,000 clones appear in this sample, less than 97% of them only once. Clones ranked in the top ten supply 0.24% of the sample. The sequenced sample consisted of T cells isolated from PBMCs. These TCRs come from a human donor in good health.

The sample holds one count of this clone. The gene calls are TRBV5-1 and TRBJ1-2; TRBD1 matches 8 bases. The V gene end was trimmed by 4 bases and the J gene end by 8 bases; junction bases not matched to a gene: 7. The CDR3 contains 13 residues. Germline V gene lookup returns CDR1 SGHRS and CDR2 YFSETQ. The CDR3 DNA reads TGCGCCAGCAGCGTTGGCAGGGGGCGAGGCTACACCTTC. Its protein product is CASSVGRGRGYTF.

This chain links TRBV4-1 with TRBJ2-7, with 9 bases lining up with TRBD2. With V trimmed by 1 base and J by 7 bases, 20 bases remained unmatched. From germline, CDR1 is MGHRA and CDR2 YSYEKL. The length of the CDR3 is 19 residues. This CDR3 is CASSQVQGVSGRRRWEQYF. In DNA, the CDR3 is TGCGCCAGCAGCCAAGTCCAGGGCGTAAGCGGGAGGAGGCGGTGGGAGCAGTACTTC.

V gene TRBV5-6 combines with J gene TRBJ2-2; no clear D gene. CDR1 SGHDT and CDR2 YYEEEE come from the germline V gene. Trimming stripped 0 bases from V and 2 bases from J, with 14 bases between. This CDR3 spans 17 amino acids. The CDR3 DNA sequence: TGTGCCAGCAGCTTGGACGGAGCGTGGTCTAACACCGGGGAGCTGTTTTTT. Translating gives CASSLDGAWSNTGELFF.

This chain connects TRBV15 to TRBJ2-5; possibly TRBD1 for D (5 bases). CDR3 length: 15 amino acids. Per germline, CDR1 LNHNV and CDR2 YYDKDF (reference sequence). V dropped 2 bases and J dropped 4 bases, with 14 bases sitting between them. For the CDR3, the DNA is TGTGCCACCAGCAGACCGCGTGGGGCTGCAGAGACCCAGTACTTC. Protein product: CATSRPRGAAETQYF.

The chain links TRBV18 to TRBJ2-1, with TRBD2 as a possible D gene (5 bases). The germline V and J ends were trimmed by 2 bases and 5 bases, with 16 bases remaining between them. CDR1 and CDR2 from the germline V gene are KGHSH and LQKENI. The CDR3 extends over 16 amino acids. The CDR3: CASSPIFAGLDNEQFF. Here the CDR3 DNA reads TGTGCCAGCTCACCAATATTCGCGGGTCTAGACAATGAGCAGTTCTTC. Filled out from reference TRBV18 and TRBJ2-1, the complete variable domain reads NAGVMQNPRHLVRRRGQEARLRCSPMKGHSHVYWYRQLPEEGLKFMVYLQKENIIDESGMPKERFSAEFPKEGPSILRIQQVVRGDSAAYFCASSPIFAGLDNEQFFGPGTRLTVL.

The chain links TRBV30 to TRBJ1-1, with 7 nucleotides matching TRBD1. The V gene's germline CDR1 is GTSNPN and CDR2 SVGIG (reference sequence). The CDR3 extends over 14 amino acids. The J segment lost 5 bases and the V segment lost 2 bases, leaving 8 bases of the junction unmatched. DNA of the CDR3: TGTGCCTGGAGTCTCGGGACAGCGAAGACTGAAGCTTTCTTT. It specifies CAWSLGTAKTEAFF.

The rearrangement uses TRBV28 and TRBJ1-2; D gene uncertain. V gave up 6 bases and J gave up 4 bases, with 12 bases separating them. This CDR3 has 13 amino acids. Per the germline V gene, CDR1 is MDHEN and CDR2 is SYDVKM. The CDR3 loop reads CASSSGSGYGYTF. CDR3 coding DNA: TGTGCCAGCAGCTCAGGTAGCGGCTATGGCTACACCTTC.

This clone has just one count. This sequence joins TRBV11-1 and TRBJ2-7, with 9 bases aligning to TRBD2. V shed 0 bases, J shed 0 bases, and the junction held 3 bases outside the gene matches. Germline V gives CDR1 SGHAT, CDR2 FQDESV (reference sequence). The length of the CDR3 is 16 residues. This CDR3 reads CASSLAVSGSSYEQYF. CDR3 coding DNA: TGTGCCAGCAGCTTAGCGGTTAGCGGGAGCTCCTACGAGCAGTACTTC.

Written as DNA, the CDR3 is TGTGCCAGCAGCTTGTTCCTAGACAGGGCGTATGGCTACACCTTC. The encoded protein is CASSLFLDRAYGYTF. This chain joins TRBV5-6 and TRBJ1-2, with 7 bases matching TRBD1. This CDR3 has 15 residues. The trim removed 1 base at V and 5 bases at J, leaving 8 bases unmatched. Per the germline V gene, CDR1 is SGHDT and CDR2 is YYEEEE.

The chain has TRBV28 and TRBJ2-7; 11 positions match TRBD2. Germline loops: CDR1 MDHEN, CDR2 SYDVKM. Trimming cost V 4 bases and J 2 bases; bases outside gene matches: 7. CDR3 length equals 16 residues. CDR3 region: CASSSTSGRMPYEQYF. CDR3 coding DNA: TGTGCCAGCAGTTCTACTAGCGGGAGAATGCCCTACGAGCAGTACTTC. Filled out from reference TRBV28 and TRBJ2-7, the complete variable domain reads DVKVTQSSRYLVKRTGEKVFLECVQDMDHENMFWYRQDPGLGLRLIYFSYDVKMKEKGDIPEGYSVSREKKERFSLILESASTNQTSMYLCASSSTSGRMPYEQYFGPGTRLTVT.

In nucleotides, the CDR3 is TGTGCCACCAGCAGAGAGGTTTTTCGGTACGAGCAGTACTTC. It is translated as CATSREVFRYEQYF. This rearrangement joins TRBV15 to TRBJ2-7; no clear D. Germline-derived CDR1 and CDR2 are LNHNV and YYDKDF (reference sequence). There are 14 residues in the CDR3. The germline V and J ends were trimmed by 0 bases and 4 bases, with 10 bases remaining between them.

This clone was picked up a small number of times. This chain uses TRBV30 with TRBJ1-1; 9 bases are a match to TRBD1. Unmatched junction bases numbered 16, after V lost 4 bases and J lost 4 bases. The CDR3 runs to 17 residues. Germline-derived CDR1 and CDR2 are GTSNPN and SVGIG (reference sequence). The CDR3 is CAWTGRQGGKWSTEAFF. The CDR3 DNA reads TGTGCCTGGACGGGTAGACAGGGGGGGAAGTGGAGCACTGAAGCTTTCTTT.

This sequence joins TRBV2 and TRBJ1-2; the match to TRBD1 covers 9 bases. CDR3 length: 15 amino acids. With 4 bases clipped from V and 2 bases from J, the junction kept 5 bases outside the gene matches. Germline CDR1 SNHLY, CDR2 FYNNEI. For the CDR3, the DNA is TGTGCCAGCAGTGTAGAAGGACAGGGGAACTATGGCTACACCTTC. Its protein is CASSVEGQGNYGYTF.

The rearrangement uses TRBV10-3 and TRBJ1-1, with TRBD1 matching 7 bases. Germline CDR1 and CDR2: ENHRY and SYGVKD. The CDR3 has 14 residues. V lost 3 bases, J lost 1 base, and 2 bases stayed unmatched. The CDR3 loop reads CAISERGQNTEAFF. CDR3 nucleotide sequence: TGTGCCATCAGTGAAAGGGGGCAGAACACTGAAGCTTTCTTT.

The rearrangement uses TRBV5-4 and TRBJ2-1, with TRBD2 matching 8 bases. The CDR3 has 16 amino acids. V shed 0 bases, J shed 4 bases, and the junction held 6 bases outside the gene matches. The germline CDR1 and CDR2 sequences are SGHNT and YYREEE (reference sequence). CDR3 nucleotides: TGTGCCAGCAGCTTGGCTAGCGGGCAACCATACAATGAGCAGTTCTTC. Translating it yields CASSLASGQPYNEQFF.

The V call is TRBV7-2, the J call TRBJ2-5; D might be TRBD2 (6 bases). Germline CDR1 and CDR2: SGHTA and FQGNSA. The CDR3 has 15 residues. V gave up 5 bases and J gave up 1 base, with 14 bases separating them. CDR3 nucleotides: TGTGCCAGCAGCCCACGATGGGACTTCCAAGAGACCCAGTACTTC. It specifies CASSPRWDFQETQYF.